This T cell receptor (beta chain) derives from a study of T-cell memory formation after mild COVID-19. About the study: Largely, the TCR clusters proved donor specific. Overall study findings and caveats: Clones shrinking from day 15 to 85 showed even CD4/CD8 mixes; later expanders tilted CD4+. There were some responding clones in pre-infection memory, which suggested that cross-reactive memory had joined.

TCRdb reprocessed the 5' RACE reads via MiXCR and lists one record per CDR3 protein. The table has over 50,000 distinct CDR3 sequences, approximately 9% seen once; the top ten hold about 12%. Concerning this clonotype: Its antigen is unknown.

The ends lost 5 bases at V and 2 bases at J; junction bases unmatched: 4. The CDR3 contains 15 residues. Germline V lookup: CDR1 KGHSH, CDR2 LQKENI. Material for sequencing was PBMCs or a T cell subset sorted from them (not recorded which). The rearrangement joins TRBV18 to TRBJ1-5; TRBD1 agrees at 9 bases. This TCR was recovered from an adult woman who had mild COVID-19 (a few samples of this study predate the infection). Cell type and time point are not known. The CDR3 DNA sequence: TGTGCCAGCTCAAAAACAGGGGGCGGCAATCAGCCCCAGCATTTT. It specifies CASSKTGGGNQPQHF.